Listed below are T cell receptor beta chains from one sample, sequenced in a study of blood T cell repertoires in COVID-19. The method was immunoSEQ multiplex PCR; TCRdb's version includes in-frame clones alone and lacks a portion of them. The sample lists fewer than 200,000 clones, under 85% occurring once. The specimen was peripheral blood. All receptors derive from a woman aged 80 or over with acute or convalescent COVID-19. Both conserved end residues are part of each CDR3. A D gene is named only where the DNA matches it firmly. Rows may omit the clone size; those that give it use once, few, many or a size class.

v_call: TRBV7-7
d_call: .
j_call: TRBJ1-4
clone_size: .
cdr3_aa: CASRAAGLTNEKLFF
cdr3_nt: TGTGCCAGCAGAGCTGCAGGGTTAACTAATGAAAAACTGTTTTTT

v_call: TRBV19
d_call: .
j_call: TRBJ2-5
clone_size: .
cdr3_aa: CASSIGGLPETQYF
cdr3_nt: TGTGCCAGTAGTATAGGCGGCCTTCCCGAGACCCAGTACTTC

v_call: TRBV19
d_call: TRBD2
j_call: TRBJ2-7
clone_size: few
cdr3_aa: CASSIGSGDYEQYF
cdr3_nt: TGTGCCAGTAGTATAGGTAGCGGGGACTACGAGCAGTACTTC

v_call: TRBV9
d_call: TRBD2
j_call: TRBJ2-1
clone_size: .
cdr3_aa: CASSPTGGLAAYNEQFF
cdr3_nt: TGTGCCAGCAGCCCTACGGGGGGACTAGCTGCCTACAATGAGCAGTTCTTC

v_call: TRBV9
d_call: .
j_call: TRBJ1-5
clone_size: .
cdr3_aa: CASSVGAGDQPQHF
cdr3_nt: TGTGCCAGCAGCGTAGGGGCAGGGGATCAGCCCCAGCATTTT

v_call: TRBV29-1
d_call: .
j_call: TRBJ1-2
clone_size: .
cdr3_aa: CSVSPGTNYGYTF
cdr3_nt: TGCAGCGTTTCACCGGGAACGAACTATGGCTACACCTTC

v_call: TRBV5-8
d_call: TRBD1
j_call: TRBJ2-4
clone_size: .
cdr3_aa: CASSGTGIAKNIQYF
cdr3_nt: TGTGCCAGCAGTGGGACAGGGATAGCCAAAAACATTCAGTACTTC

v_call: TRBV25-1
d_call: .
j_call: TRBJ1-1
clone_size: .
cdr3_aa: CASSEYGGTEAFF
cdr3_nt: TGTGCCAGCAGTGAATATGGGGGGACTGAAGCTTTCTTT

v_call: TRBV25-1
d_call: .
j_call: TRBJ1-1
clone_size: .
cdr3_aa: CASSEFRNTEAFF
cdr3_nt: TGTGCCAGCAGTGAATTCAGGAACACTGAAGCTTTCTTT

v_call: TRBV19
d_call: .
j_call: TRBJ2-2
clone_size: .
cdr3_aa: CASSRGFATGELFF
cdr3_nt: TGTGCCAGTAGTAGAGGGTTTGCCACCGGGGAGCTGTTTTTT

v_call: TRBV7-9
d_call: .
j_call: TRBJ1-1
clone_size: .
cdr3_aa: CASSSLSTSRGNTEAFF
cdr3_nt: TGTGCCAGCAGCTCCCTTAGTACAAGCAGGGGGAACACTGAAGCTTTCTTT

v_call: TRBV27
d_call: .
j_call: TRBJ2-7
clone_size: few
cdr3_aa: CASGRGYEQYF
cdr3_nt: TGTGCCAGTGGGCGGGGTTACGAGCAGTACTTC